These 32 T cell receptor beta chains were all obtained from the same sample, sequenced in a study of cytomegalovirus exposure and HLA in healthy donors. The PCR had 60 Vbeta and 13 Jbeta primers. Method: immunoSEQ multiplex PCR; TCRdb's copy keeps in-frame clones and lacks some. The profile shows 160,000 or so clones, 70% to 85% of them singletons. Sequencing was carried out using PBMCs. The receptors derive from a male donor in good health and CMV-seronegative.

This chain connects TRBV7-9 to TRBJ2-2; D is unclear. Germline CDR1 SEHNR, CDR2 FQNEAQ (reference sequence). The CDR3 length is 13 residues. V lost 2 bases, J lost 3 bases, and 4 bases lay in between. The CDR3 spells CASSLLDTGELFF. For the CDR3, the DNA is TGTGCCAGCAGCTTACTCGACACCGGGGAGCTGTTTTTT.

J is TRBJ2-3 and V is TRBV4-2; a possible D gene is TRBD2 (6 bases). This CDR3 is 17 amino acids long. CDR1 and CDR2 (germline): LGHNA, YNFKEQ. V was clipped by 2 bases and J by 4 bases, with 19 bases between them. The CDR3 is CASSQQPGTSSPDTQYF. CDR3 nucleotide sequence: TGTGCCAGCAGCCAACAGCCCGGGACTTCATCCCCAGATACGCAGTATTTT.

The CDR3 spells CAREGQGVYEQYF. The CDR3 DNA sequence: TGCGCCAGGGAGGGACAGGGGGTCTACGAGCAGTACTTC. V usage is TRBV5-1 and J usage is TRBJ2-7, with 11 bases matching TRBD1. Germline V gene data show CDR1 as SGHRS and CDR2 as YFSETQ. CDR3 size: 13 residues. The V gene end was trimmed by 8 bases and the J gene end by 3 bases; junction bases not matched to a gene: 4.

Here the CDR3 DNA reads TGTGCCAGCAGCCCCGGCGGGGGTAACTACAATGAGCAGTTCTTC. Its translation is CASSPGGGNYNEQFF. The chain joins TRBV7-2 to TRBJ2-1; 7 bases map to TRBD2. The V gene end was trimmed by 5 bases and the J gene end by 3 bases; junction bases not matched to a gene: 7. Germline V lookup: CDR1 SGHTA, CDR2 FQGNSA. This CDR3 has 15 residues.

The chain carries TRBV27 and TRBJ2-2, with D unresolved. Trimming pared 6 bases from V and 3 bases from J, leaving 8 bases between. The CDR3 is 13 residues long. Germline CDR1 is MNHEY and CDR2 is SMNVEV (reference sequence). The CDR3 nucleotides are TGTGCCAGCAGGAGGTTGGACACCGGGGAGCTGTTTTTT. It codes for CASRRLDTGELFF.

The V call is TRBV6-6, the J call TRBJ2-4, with 10 bases matching TRBD2. V gave up 4 bases and J gave up 7 bases; unmatched junction bases: 10. CDR3 length: 16 amino acids. Germline CDR1 MNHNY, CDR2 SVGAGI (reference sequence). The CDR3 bases are TGTGCCAGCAGTTGGGAAAGCGGGGGGGCCGACAACATTCAGTACTTC. It yields the protein CASSWESGGADNIQYF.

This clone was counted a single time. The J gene is TRBJ2-5, the V gene TRBV6-1; 9 nucleotides agree with TRBD1. The tail of the sequence fits TRBJ2-7 better, so the J call may be wrong. The germline V gene encodes CDR1 MNHNS and CDR2 SASEGT. The CDR3 length is 13 residues. CDR3 sequence reads: CASRGQGTYEQYF. The CDR3 nucleotides are TGTGCCAGCAGGGGACAGGGTACCTACGAGCAGTACTTC.

The chain links TRBV28 to TRBJ1-1; D is possibly TRBD1 (6 bases). Germline CDR1 reads MDHEN; CDR2 reads SYDVKM. Trimming stripped 8 bases from V and 0 bases from J, with 10 bases between. This CDR3 has 13 amino acids. CDR3 protein: CASLDSVNTEAFF. The CDR3, as DNA: TGTGCCAGCCTGGACAGCGTGAACACTGAAGCTTTCTTT.

V usage is TRBV18 and J usage is TRBJ1-3, with 9 bases identical to TRBD1. The CDR3 covers 16 residues. V dropped 3 bases and J dropped 2; count of bases not matched to a gene: 5. CDR1 and CDR2 (germline): KGHSH, LQKENI. Written as DNA, the CDR3 is TGTGCCAGCTCACCGGGGGACAGGGTGGCTGGAAACACCATATATTTT. Translating gives CASSPGDRVAGNTIYF.

V usage is TRBV29-1 and J usage is TRBJ1-2; unclear D gene. Germline loops: CDR1 SQVTM, CDR2 ANQGSEA. V was shortened by 5 bases and J by 8 bases, with 18 bases between the two germline ends. CDR3 length: 13 residues. The CDR3 region has the DNA TGCAGCGTTCGGAGCGGCGTCGCACGGGGCTACACCTTC. Translating gives CSVRSGVARGYTF.

The genes are TRBV6-5 and TRBJ2-7, with a tentative D call TRBD1 (6 bases). The CDR3 runs to 13 residues. Trimming removed 6 bases from V and 1 base from J, with 10 bases in between. The germline CDR1 and CDR2 sequences are MNHEY and SVGAGI. The CDR3 nucleotides are TGTGCCAGCAGACCGGGACAATCCTACGAGCAGTACTTC. Protein product: CASRPGQSYEQYF.

This rearrangement joins TRBV7-8 to TRBJ2-7; D gene unclear. Germline V gene lookup returns CDR1 SGHVS and CDR2 FQNEAQ. V lost 0 bases to trimming and J lost 4 bases, with 13 bases between them. The CDR3 contains 15 residues. CDR3 amino acids: CASSLASYSSYEQYF. CDR3 DNA sequence: TGTGCCAGCAGCTTAGCCTCTTACAGCAGTTACGAGCAGTACTTC.

The V call is TRBV7-9, the J call TRBJ1-5; 7 positions agree with TRBD1. V lost 5 bases to trimming and J lost 3 bases; unmatched junction nucleotides: 1. Germline CDR1 SEHNR, CDR2 FQNEAQ (reference sequence). This CDR3 is 13 amino acids long. CDR3 region: CASSQGVNQPQHF. The CDR3 DNA sequence: TGTGCCAGCAGCCAGGGGGTCAATCAGCCCCAGCATTTT.

The rearrangement links TRBV29-1 to TRBJ2-1, with D maybe TRBD1 (5 bases). Germline V lookup: CDR1 SQVTM, CDR2 ANQGSEA. The CDR3 totals 15 residues. The V and J ends lost 1 base and 4 bases respectively, with 14 bases between them. This CDR3 reads CSVEGDRGNYNEQFF. CDR3 DNA: TGCAGCGTTGAAGGTGACAGAGGAAATTACAATGAGCAGTTCTTC.

A single count supports this clone. The V call is TRBV4-3, the J call TRBJ2-1; D uncertain. The CDR3 sequence is 15 residues long. From germline, CDR1 is LGHNA and CDR2 YSLEER. V lost 0 bases, J lost 4 bases, and 10 bases lay in between. The CDR3 nucleotides are TGCGCCAGCAGCCAAGATTCCGCGGTTTACAATGAGCAGTTCTTC. Translating it yields CASSQDSAVYNEQFF.

The V and J genes are TRBV6-5 and TRBJ2-3; 9 bases align to TRBD1. J gave up 3 bases and V 0 bases, and 4 bases lay outside the gene matches. Per germline, CDR1 MNHEY and CDR2 SVGAGI. The CDR3 sequence is 16 residues long. The CDR3 sequence: CASSYSPGTGTDTQYF. DNA for the CDR3: TGTGCCAGCAGTTACTCGCCCGGGACAGGGACAGATACGCAGTATTTT.

V usage is TRBV2 and J usage is TRBJ1-2, with D uncertain. The CDR3 loop spans 13 amino acids. CDR1 is SNHLY, CDR2 FYNNEI, per germline. Trimming cost V 2 bases and J 5 bases, with 9 bases left between them. CDR3 residues: CASSERPGYGYTF. CDR3 in DNA: TGTGCCAGCAGTGAAAGGCCGGGTTATGGCTACACCTTC.

The rearrangement uses TRBV7-3 and TRBJ2-5; D may be TRBD2 (6 bases). Germline lookup yields CDR1 SGHTA and CDR2 FQGTGA. The CDR3 sequence is 15 residues long. The germline V and J ends were trimmed by 5 bases and 4 bases, with 17 bases remaining between them. The CDR3 DNA sequence: TGTGCCAGCAGCAAAAGTCTAGCGAGGGGAGAGACCCAGTACTTC. It translates to CASSKSLARGETQYF.

The sample holds a few counts of this clone. V and J are TRBV6-6 and TRBJ2-7; 11 bases are a match to TRBD2. Germline CDR1 MNHNY, CDR2 SVGAGI (reference sequence). Unmatched junction bases numbered 6, after V lost 8 bases and J lost 0 bases. This CDR3 spans 15 amino acids. The CDR3 nucleotides are TGTGCCAGCGTGGGACTAGCGGAGGGCTCCTACGAGCAGTACTTC. It specifies CASVGLAEGSYEQYF.

The rearrangement links TRBV6-1 to TRBJ2-2; 10 positions agree with TRBD2. This CDR3 spans 14 amino acids. Germline CDR1 is MNHNS and CDR2 is SASEGT. J was trimmed by 6 bases and V by 6 bases; bases with no gene match: 4. CDR3 nucleotide sequence: TGTGCCAGCAGCCCTGGGACTAGCGCCGGGGAGCTGTTTTTT. Amino acid sequence: CASSPGTSAGELFF.

This clone was counted once. J is TRBJ2-7 and V is TRBV10-3, with a tentative D call TRBD2 (7 bases). The V gene lost 0 bases and the J gene lost 8 bases, with 26 bases spanning the gap. The length of the CDR3 is 18 residues. Germline V gene lookup returns CDR1 ENHRY and CDR2 SYGVKD. For the CDR3, the DNA is TGTGCCATCAGTGAGTCGGAGGGGAGGGGGGGAAGTCCTACGCAGCAGTACTTC. It yields the protein CAISESEGRGGSPTQQYF.

J is TRBJ1-6 and V is TRBV7-9; D perhaps matches TRBD1 (5 bases). This CDR3 has 12 amino acids. V lost 5 bases and J lost 8, with 7 bases in between. CDR1 and CDR2 (germline): SEHNR, FQNEAQ (reference sequence). The CDR3 sequence is CASSRGDSPLHF. The CDR3 bases are TGTGCCAGCAGCCGGGGGGATTCACCCCTCCACTTT.

This clone was counted only a few times. The chain uses TRBV5-1 and TRBJ1-5, with TRBD1 matching 9 bases. The CDR3 sequence is 15 residues long. Germline CDR1 and CDR2: SGHRS and YFSETQ. V lost 4 bases, J lost 7 bases, and 9 bases stayed unmatched. CDR3 protein: CASSPGTGIVQPQHF. DNA of the CDR3: TGCGCCAGCAGCCCCGGGACAGGGATAGTGCAGCCCCAGCATTTT.

The chain is built from TRBV12-5 and TRBJ2-3; 13 nucleotides align to TRBD2. The CDR3 length is 15 residues. Trimming at V came to 7 bases and at J to 6 bases, leaving 7 bases not matched to a gene. Looked up from germline, CDR1 is LGHNT and CDR2 is FRNRAP. The CDR3 DNA is TGTGCTAGTGCTCTGGGACTAGCGGGGATGGATACGCAGTATTTT. Amino acids: CASALGLAGMDTQYF.

V gene TRBV7-9 combines with J gene TRBJ1-4, with TRBD1 matching 9 bases. Germline V gene lookup returns CDR1 SEHNR and CDR2 FQNEAQ (reference sequence). This CDR3 has 15 amino acids. With V trimmed by 0 bases and J by 4 bases, 0 bases remained unmatched. CDR3: CASSLAGQGNEKLFF. The DNA of the CDR3 is TGTGCCAGCAGCTTAGCGGGACAGGGTAATGAAAAACTGTTTTTT.

The chain links TRBV11-2 to TRBJ2-5; TRBD1 matches 8 bases. CDR1 and CDR2 from the germline V gene are SGHAT and FQNNGV. The CDR3 spans 14 residues. After removal of 5 bases from V and 2 bases from J, the junction contained 4 bases not matched to a gene. CDR3 nucleotide sequence: TGTGCCAGCAGCCTACAGGGGGTGCAAGAGACCCAGTACTTC. Translating it yields CASSLQGVQETQYF.

The chain joins TRBV9 to TRBJ2-1, with D possibly matching TRBD2 (6 bases). Germline-derived CDR1 and CDR2 are SGDLS and YYNGEE. CDR3 length: 15 amino acids. The V end lost 0 bases, the J end lost 9 bases, and 16 bases lay between the germline ends. The CDR3 nucleotides are TGTGCCAGCAGCGTAGTTGCTGGAGGGACGGGTGAGCAGTTCTTC. Translation: CASSVVAGGTGEQFF.

This clone was seen a handful of times. This chain links TRBV5-4 with TRBJ1-2; unclear D gene. The CDR3 covers 16 residues. Trimming removed 3 bases at V and 1 base at J, with 16 bases between. The germline gives CDR1 SGHNT, CDR2 YYREEE (reference sequence). The CDR3: CASSSLWTEVNYGYTF. CDR3 in DNA: TGTGCCAGCAGCTCACTCTGGACTGAAGTTAACTATGGCTACACCTTC. Using reference TRBV5-4 and TRBJ1-2 for the parts outside the CDR3, the full variable domain is ETGVTQSPTHLIKTRGQQVTLRCSSQSGHNTVSWYQQALGQGPQFIFQYYREEENGRGNFPPRFSGLQFPNYSSELNVNALELDDSALYLCASSSLWTEVNYGYTFGSGTRLTVV.

The chain is built from TRBV15 and TRBJ1-5; perhaps TRBD1 as D (5 bases). The CDR3 spans 19 residues. V lost 0 bases and J 0 bases, leaving 18 bases between the germline ends. Germline assignment: CDR1 LNHNV and CDR2 YYDKDF (reference sequence). The CDR3 region is CATSRDLYSGQYSNQPQHF. The CDR3 nucleotides are TGTGCCACCAGCAGAGATCTTTACTCAGGGCAGTATAGCAATCAGCCCCAGCATTTT.

This chain joins TRBV11-3 and TRBJ2-7, with D possibly being TRBD1 (6 bases). Germline CDR1 reads SGHNT; CDR2 reads YENEEA. The CDR3 runs 13 residues. The germline V and J ends were trimmed by 4 bases and 4 bases, with 11 bases remaining between them. The CDR3 DNA reads TGTGCCAGCAGCTATACAGGGAATTACGAGCAGTACTTC. Protein sequence: CASSYTGNYEQYF.

The chain has TRBV5-1 and TRBJ1-1; 9 bases are shared with TRBD1. The germline V gene encodes CDR1 SGHRS and CDR2 YFSETQ. This CDR3 is built from 14 residues. Trimming at V came to 4 bases and at J to 4 bases, leaving 5 bases not matched to a gene. The CDR3 is CASSTQGAGTEAFF. In DNA form, the CDR3 reads TGCGCCAGCAGCACACAGGGGGCGGGCACTGAAGCTTTCTTT.

The chain is built from TRBV6-5 and TRBJ2-1; the D gene is possibly TRBD2 (6 bases). This CDR3 is built from 15 residues. Deletions cut 4 bases from V and 0 bases from J, with 10 bases between. The germline CDR1 and CDR2 sequences are MNHEY and SVGAGI. CDR3 sequence: CASSSVAASYNEQFF. The CDR3 nucleotides read TGTGCCAGCAGTTCCGTAGCGGCCTCCTACAATGAGCAGTTCTTC.